This TCR beta chain was profiled in a study of CD8+CD57+ T cells in acquired aplastic anemia. At the level of the study: An average of about 10.8 million reads for CD4+ cells was obtained from healthy donors. Study-level findings and limits: Roughly 30 CD8+ CDR3 sequences occurred in both the patients and the controls.

Remarks on this clonotype: Its specificity is not known. An end of the junction does not agree with germline; a read error may underlie this.

Profiling of TCR beta VDJ combinations and CDR3 sequences used genomic DNA as template. One entry per CDR3 protein results from TCRdb running MiXCR on the reads. The sample holds about 190,000 distinct CDR3 sequences, roughly half seen once. CDR3 length: 14 amino acids. This clonotype was sampled from a human donor in good health, serving as a control. The chain combines TRBV12-3 or TRBV12-4 with TRBJ1-3, with a tentative D call TRBD1 (5 bases). The sequencing input was sorted CD4+, CD8+, or CD8+CD57+ T cells (not recorded which) from PBMCs. The CDR3 DNA is TGTGCCAGCAGTTTGGGGGGAACCGGAAACACCATGTATTTT. It yields the protein CASSLGGTGNTMYF.